A single sample is the source of the 27 T cell receptor beta chains below, sequenced in a study of OX40 agonist ivuxolimab in advanced cancers. Libraries were prepared through the immunoSEQ multiplex PCR assay. TCRdb took this table from immuneACCESS and kept in-frame rearrangements with V and J called. Such tables lack part of the clones; where checked against another copy, unresolved V genes explain under half of the gap, and the rest is unexplained. The sample table contains around 79,000 clones; only one count was recorded for 65% to 90% of them. Less than 0.8% of the sample rests with the top ten. Here the sequenced sample was CD4+ or CD8+ T cells sorted from blood, taken in a trial of the OX40 agonist ivuxolimab. These receptors all come from an adult with an advanced solid tumor such as melanoma, head and neck, liver or kidney cancer.

The chain links TRBV6-5 to TRBJ2-1; D is unclear. The CDR3 is 14 amino acids. Germline CDR1 reads MNHEY; CDR2 reads SVGAGI. Trimming removed 5 bases at V and 5 bases at J, with 13 bases between. The CDR3 DNA reads as TGTGCCAGCAGTGCTTTAGGGCTCGACAATGAGCAGTTCTTC. It is translated as CASSALGLDNEQFF.

The chain is built from TRBV4-3 and TRBJ1-3, with no clear D. From germline, CDR1 is LGHNA and CDR2 YSLEER. The V gene lost 3 bases and the J gene lost 0 bases, with 12 bases spanning the gap. There are 16 residues in the CDR3. CDR3 bases: TGCGCCAGCAGCCACCTCGGGTGGGGCTCTGGAAACACCATATATTTT. Amino acids: CASSHLGWGSGNTIYF.

The gene calls are TRBV4-2 and TRBJ1-2, with D perhaps TRBD1 (5 bases). Trimming left V 1 base short and J 5 bases short, with 8 bases between. The CDR3 contains 13 residues. Germline V gene sequence: CDR1 LGHNA, CDR2 YNFKEQ. CDR3 amino acids: CASSQGGTYGYTF. The CDR3 DNA is TGTGCCAGCAGCCAAGGCGGGACGTATGGCTACACCTTC.

This rearrangement joins TRBV2 to TRBJ1-1; D is undetermined. The CDR3 contains 16 residues. The V and J ends lost 5 bases and 7 bases respectively, with 23 bases between them. The germline gives CDR1 SNHLY, CDR2 FYNNEI. CDR3 DNA sequence: TGTGCCAGCAGTCTTACCGGGCACACACAACAAGGTGAAGCTTTCTTT. Amino acid sequence: CASSLTGHTQQGEAFF.

V usage is TRBV5-1 and J usage is TRBJ2-7, with 11 bases identical to TRBD1. The CDR3 has 15 amino acids. CDR1 and CDR2 from the germline V gene are SGHRS and YFSETQ. V shed 1 base, J shed 2 bases, and the junction held 2 bases outside the gene matches. DNA of the CDR3: TGCGCCAGCAGCTTGTCGGGACAGGGGGCCTACGAGCAGTACTTC. Residues: CASSLSGQGAYEQYF.

In its sample, this clone was seen once. The genes are TRBV7-2 and TRBJ2-5; TRBD1 agrees at 7 bases. CDR1 and CDR2 from the germline V gene are SGHTA and FQGNSA. With V trimmed by 5 bases and J by 5 bases, 5 bases remained unmatched. The CDR3 runs 13 residues. As DNA, the CDR3 is TGTGCCAGCAGCACACAGGGGTGGGAGACCCAGTACTTC. This codes for CASSTQGWETQYF.

The chain carries TRBV5-6 and TRBJ1-3; 7 bases align to TRBD1. Per germline, CDR1 SGHDT and CDR2 YYEEEE. Trimming took 4 bases from V and 3 from J; bases not matched to a gene: 10. This CDR3 is built from 16 residues. The DNA for the CDR3 is TGTGCCAGCAGCCCTGACAGGGTATCGTTTGGAAACACCATATATTTT. Amino acids: CASSPDRVSFGNTIYF.

Here the CDR3 reads CASNLGTDYGYTF. The DNA for the CDR3 is TGTGCCAGCAATCTGGGGACGGACTATGGCTACACCTTC. The rearrangement links TRBV2 to TRBJ1-2; TRBD1 might be the D (5 bases). The CDR3 is 13 amino acids. Germline-derived CDR1 and CDR2 are SNHLY and FYNNEI. Between the trimmed V and J ends, which lost 7 bases and 3 bases, there was a span of 12 bases.

This chain joins TRBV5-6 and TRBJ2-7, with D perhaps TRBD1 (7 bases). V lost 2 bases, J lost 1 base, and 16 bases lay in between. CDR3 length: 16 amino acids. Per the germline V gene, CDR1 is SGHDT and CDR2 is YYEEEE. Here the CDR3 reads CASSFGGAGGSYEQYF. The DNA for the CDR3 is TGTGCCAGCAGCTTTGGAGGGGCAGGGGGGTCCTACGAGCAGTACTTC.

The V and J genes are TRBV27 and TRBJ1-2; D is undetermined. The CDR3 sequence is 14 residues long. Between the trimmed V and J ends, which lost 4 bases and 1 base, there was a span of 10 bases. From germline, CDR1 is MNHEY and CDR2 SMNVEV (reference sequence). The CDR3 region is CASSSPGFNYGYTF. DNA of the CDR3: TGTGCCAGCAGTTCCCCCGGGTTTAACTATGGCTACACCTTC.

The rearrangement links TRBV4-3 to TRBJ2-3; TRBD2 might be the D (7 bases). Germline V gives CDR1 LGHNA, CDR2 YSLEER. Trimming cost V 2 bases and J 2 bases, with 17 bases left between them. This CDR3 contains 17 residues. Here the CDR3 reads CASSQRYRGGITDTQYF. CDR3 in DNA: TGCGCCAGCAGCCAAAGGTATAGGGGGGGGATCACAGATACGCAGTATTTT.

V gene TRBV6-1 combines with J gene TRBJ1-2; no firm D call. This CDR3 comprises 15 residues. The germline CDR1 and CDR2 sequences are MNHNS and SASEGT. V lost 0 bases and J lost 4, with 12 bases in between. In DNA, the CDR3 is TGTGCCAGCAGTGAAGCCCCGACCGTTCCCTATGGCTACACCTTC. Its protein is CASSEAPTVPYGYTF.

The V gene is TRBV7-3, the J gene TRBJ1-1; 7 bases map to TRBD1. The length of the CDR3 is 15 residues. The V segment lost 5 bases and the J segment 5 bases; nucleotides outside the gene matches: 11. Germline V CDR1 and CDR2: SGHTA, FQGTGA. The CDR3 loop is CASSASRGGETEAFF. The CDR3 coding sequence is TGTGCCAGCAGCGCCTCCAGGGGGGGAGAGACTGAAGCTTTCTTT. The complete variable domain, with remaining parts taken from reference TRBV7-3 and TRBJ1-1, reads GAGVSQTPSNKVTEKGKYVELRCDPISGHTALYWYRQSLGQGPEFLIYFQGTGAADDSGLPNDRFFAVRPEGSVSTLKIQRTERGDSAVYLCASSASRGGETEAFFGQGTRLTVV.

The chain carries TRBV7-2 and TRBJ2-1; 8 bases agree with TRBD1. With 1 base clipped from V and 3 bases from J, the junction kept 5 bases outside the gene matches. The CDR3 spans 16 residues. CDR1 is SGHTA, CDR2 FQGNSA, per germline. The CDR3, as DNA: TGTGCCAGCAGCTTAGGTCTGGACAGGGTCTACAATGAGCAGTTCTTC. This translates into CASSLGLDRVYNEQFF.

The chain joins TRBV6-6 to TRBJ2-1; D is undetermined. The germline CDR1 and CDR2 sequences are MNHNY and SVGAGI (reference sequence). The V and J ends lost 7 bases and 2 bases respectively, with 9 bases between them. The CDR3 consists of 13 residues. The CDR3 loop reads CASTQQTYNEQFF. The CDR3 region has the DNA TGTGCCAGCACTCAACAGACCTACAATGAGCAGTTCTTC.

The CDR3 region has the DNA TGTGCCAGCAGCCCGGGACTGCTAGGATATCAGCCCCAGCATTTT. Translated, it gives CASSPGLLGYQPQHF. V and J are TRBV6-6 and TRBJ1-5, with D perhaps TRBD1 (5 bases). The CDR3 consists of 15 residues. Germline CDR1 MNHNY, CDR2 SVGAGI (reference sequence). The V end was cut by 6 bases, the J end by 5 bases, with 17 bases between.

This rearrangement joins TRBV6-6 to TRBJ1-4; TRBD1 matches 7 bases. CDR1 is MNHNY, CDR2 SVGAGI, per germline (reference sequence). The junction had 5 bases not matched to a gene; V was cut back by 4 bases and J by 6 bases. The CDR3 extends over 14 amino acids. CDR3 nucleotide sequence: TGTGCCAGCAGTTCTACAGGGGAGGATGAAAAACTGTTTTTT. Residues: CASSSTGEDEKLFF.

This clone was counted once. This sequence joins TRBV6-5 and TRBJ2-1; 9 positions match TRBD1. The CDR3 extends over 14 amino acids. Germline V CDR1 and CDR2: MNHEY, SVGAGI. J gave up 6 bases and V 7 bases, and 7 bases lay outside the gene matches. CDR3 loop: CASTPGTGSNEQFF. CDR3 nucleotides: TGTGCCAGCACTCCCGGGACAGGGAGCAATGAGCAGTTCTTC.

The CDR3 DNA reads as TGTGCCAGCAGCCGCCGACTAGCGGGGGGTCTAAGTACAGATACGCAGTATTTT. It encodes CASSRRLAGGLSTDTQYF. The chain is built from TRBV7-2 and TRBJ2-3, with 13 positions matching TRBD2. Germline CDR1 reads SGHTA; CDR2 reads FQGNSA. The V gene end was trimmed by 5 bases and the J gene end by 3 bases; junction bases not matched to a gene: 11. This CDR3 has 18 amino acids.

CDR3 sequence reads: CASSLEGLASYNEQFF. In DNA, the CDR3 is TGTGCCAGCAGCTTAGAAGGGTTAGCGTCCTACAATGAGCAGTTCTTC. The chain employs TRBV7-2 and TRBJ2-1; TRBD2 is a possible D gene (5 bases). Per the germline V gene, CDR1 is SGHTA and CDR2 is FQGNSA. The CDR3 extends over 16 amino acids. V lost 1 base and J 1 base, leaving 11 bases between the germline ends.

The genes are TRBV4-3 and TRBJ2-5, with D tentatively TRBD2 (5 bases). Trimming stripped 0 bases from V and 0 bases from J, with 8 bases between. The germline CDR1 and CDR2 sequences are LGHNA and YSLEER. The CDR3 runs to 15 residues. CDR3 sequence: CASSQDRGNQETQYF. CDR3 nucleotides: TGCGCCAGCAGCCAAGATCGAGGGAACCAAGAGACCCAGTACTTC.

The chain recombines TRBV19 with TRBJ2-2; D is possibly TRBD1 or TRBD2 (5 bases each). The length of the CDR3 is 17 residues. The V end was cut by 0 bases, the J end by 0 bases, with 11 bases between. CDR1 and CDR2 (germline): LNHDA, SQIVND (reference sequence). The CDR3, as DNA: TGTGCCAGTAGTATAGACCCGGGGCTCGCGAACACCGGGGAGCTGTTTTTT. This sequence encodes CASSIDPGLANTGELFF.

The chain uses TRBV27 and TRBJ2-7; 7 bases match TRBD2. The germline V gene encodes CDR1 MNHEY and CDR2 SMNVEV (reference sequence). V lost 2 bases, J lost 6 bases, and 4 bases stayed unmatched. The CDR3 spans 13 residues. The CDR3, as DNA: TGTGCCAGCAGTTTACCAGGGAGGGGCGAGCAGTACTTC. This gives the protein CASSLPGRGEQYF.

There are a few counts of this clone. This sequence joins TRBV7-9 and TRBJ1-1; D ambiguous. The CDR3 length is 15 residues. Trimming shortened V by 1 base and J by 1 base, and 10 bases separated the two germline ends. The germline V gene has CDR1 SEHNR and CDR2 FQNEAQ (reference sequence). The CDR3 sequence is CASSLVVGKNTEAFF. As DNA, the CDR3 is TGTGCCAGCAGCTTAGTAGTAGGGAAGAACACTGAAGCTTTCTTT.

The chain employs TRBV7-2 and TRBJ1-6, with a possible D match to TRBD1 (6 bases). The ends were cut back, 2 bases at V and 0 bases at J, with 11 bases in the middle. CDR3 length: 17 residues. CDR1 and CDR2 from the germline V gene are SGHTA and FQGNSA. In DNA, the CDR3 is TGTGCCAGCAGCTTATCTGGACAGCCCTCCTATAATTCACCCCTCCACTTT. Translating gives CASSLSGQPSYNSPLHF.

The chain couples TRBV5-4 to TRBJ2-5; D may be TRBD1 (6 bases). The CDR3 is made up of 13 amino acids. Looked up from germline, CDR1 is SGHNT and CDR2 is YYREEE (reference sequence). The ends were cut back, 4 bases at V and 9 bases at J, with 16 bases in the middle. CDR3 region: CASSVTGDVAQYF. The CDR3 DNA follows: TGTGCCAGCAGCGTGACAGGAGACGTGGCCCAGTACTTC.

This clone was recorded a few times. The chain joins TRBV6-1 to TRBJ1-1; weak D call: TRBD1 (5 bases). Per germline, CDR1 MNHNS and CDR2 SASEGT. Trimming removed 4 bases from V and 0 bases from J, with 15 bases in between. The CDR3 spans 16 residues. CDR3 coding DNA: TGTGCCAGCAGTGTAGGGACTGGACGGATGAACACTGAAGCTTTCTTT. It codes for CASSVGTGRMNTEAFF.